These 28 T cell receptor beta chains share one sample of origin, sequenced in a study of blood T cell repertoires in COVID-19. Libraries were prepared by immunoSEQ multiplex PCR; TCRdb keeps only in-frame clonotypes and omits some of them. The table lists 300,000 to 400,000 clones, 80% to 90% of them singletons. The sequenced sample consisted of peripheral blood. All receptors come from a man younger than 45 with COVID-19, enrolled during active disease.

The chain carries TRBV6-5 and TRBJ2-7, with 13 nucleotides matching TRBD2. The CDR3 is 15 residues long. The V and J ends lost 2 bases and 3 bases, in that order; junction bases with no gene match: 1. The V gene's germline CDR1 is MNHEY and CDR2 SVGAGI. The CDR3 DNA reads as TGTGCCAGCAGTTACCGGACTAGCGGGAGCTACGAGCAGTACTTC. Translated, it gives CASSYRTSGSYEQYF.

The chain links TRBV6-5 to TRBJ1-6; a possible D gene is TRBD1 (5 bases). Trimming removed 2 bases from V and 8 bases from J, with 10 bases in between. The CDR3 covers 14 residues. CDR1 MNHEY and CDR2 SVGAGI come from the germline V gene. The CDR3 DNA sequence: TGTGCCAGCAGTTACAGGGGTTGTGATTCACCCCTCCACTTT. This translates into CASSYRGCDSPLHF.

DNA for the CDR3: TGTGCCAGCAGCTTGGCCGGACAGGGGGTTCTCTCTGGAAACACCATATATTTT. Amino acids: CASSLAGQGVLSGNTIYF. This chain joins TRBV5-6 and TRBJ1-3; TRBD1 aligns across 10 bases. V shed 0 bases, J shed 0 bases, and the junction held 6 bases outside the gene matches. Germline-derived CDR1 and CDR2 are SGHDT and YYEEEE. This CDR3 is built from 18 residues.

Written as DNA, the CDR3 is TGTGCCAGCAGTTACTGGACAGGGGCGGACTATGGCTACACCTTC. Its protein is CASSYWTGADYGYTF. This rearrangement joins TRBV28 to TRBJ1-2; 9 bases line up with TRBD1. The CDR3 loop spans 15 amino acids. The germline V gene encodes CDR1 MDHEN and CDR2 SYDVKM. V was pared by 4 bases and J by 3 bases, with 6 bases of the junction left unmatched.

This chain uses TRBV7-2 with TRBJ1-3, with 7 positions matching TRBD1. The trim removed 7 bases at V and 0 bases at J, leaving 6 bases unmatched. Germline CDR1 reads SGHTA; CDR2 reads FQGNSA. The CDR3 has 15 residues. The CDR3 spells CASTFSGGSGNTIYF. The DNA of the CDR3 is TGTGCCAGCACCTTCTCAGGGGGCTCTGGAAACACCATATATTTT. The full variable domain, completed using reference TRBV7-2 and TRBJ1-3, is GAGVSQSPSNKVTEKGKDVELRCDPISGHTALYWYRQSLGQGLEFLIYFQGNSAPDKSGLPSDRFSAERTGGSVSTLTIQRTQQEDSAVYLCASTFSGGSGNTIYFGEGSWLTVV.

V usage is TRBV28 and J usage is TRBJ2-3, with 11 bases identical to TRBD2. Per germline, CDR1 MDHEN and CDR2 SYDVKM. The CDR3 has 16 residues. V shed 8 bases and J 2 bases; nucleotides not matched to a gene: 9. CDR3 sequence reads: CASRRLAGIVTDTQYF. The CDR3 DNA reads TGTGCCAGCCGCCGACTAGCGGGGATCGTCACAGATACGCAGTATTTT.

The chain joins TRBV10-3 to TRBJ2-1; 11 nucleotides agree with TRBD1. V was clipped by 2 bases and J by 4 bases; unmatched bases: 4. Germline values: CDR1 ENHRY, CDR2 SYGVKD. The CDR3 runs 16 residues. CDR3 region: CAISETGTGGYNEQFF. The CDR3 DNA follows: TGTGCCATCAGTGAGACCGGGACAGGGGGATACAATGAGCAGTTCTTC.

J is TRBJ1-1 and V is TRBV6-5, with 8 bases that match TRBD1. Germline V gene data show CDR1 as MNHEY and CDR2 as SVGAGI. The CDR3 is 15 amino acids. J was trimmed by 3 bases and V by 6 bases; bases with no gene match: 9. DNA of the CDR3: TGTGCCAGCAGGTACGCAGGGGGCGCGGACACTGAAGCTTTCTTT. The encoded protein is CASRYAGGADTEAFF.

This chain connects TRBV5-1 to TRBJ1-2, with unresolved D. The CDR3 covers 14 residues. Germline CDR1 reads SGHRS; CDR2 reads YFSETQ. V was pared by 4 bases and J by 8 bases, with 18 bases between. CDR3 in DNA: TGCGCCAGCAGCCCCGGGTCTCGGGCGGGAGGCTACACCTTC. It yields the protein CASSPGSRAGGYTF.

The chain joins TRBV7-9 to TRBJ2-2; TRBD1 is a possible D gene (6 bases). V shed 4 bases and J shed 2 bases, with 14 bases lying between them. CDR3 length: 16 amino acids. Germline CDR1 is SEHNR and CDR2 is FQNEAQ (reference sequence). The CDR3 DNA is TGTGCCAGCAGCTCCCCCCAGGACAGCAACACCGGGGAGCTGTTTTTT. Its translation is CASSSPQDSNTGELFF.

The chain links TRBV21-1 to TRBJ2-7; TRBD1 is the table's D call and was not checked against the DNA. TRBV21-1 is noted as a pseudogene. The CDR3 has 17 residues. CDR3 DNA: TGTGCCAGCAGCAAAGATAATCGGGACAGCCGCACCTACGAGCAGTACTTC. Encoded protein: CASSKDNRDSRTYEQYF.

The rearrangement links TRBV28 to TRBJ2-7; 9 bases agree with TRBD2. The CDR3 loop spans 15 amino acids. The germline gives CDR1 MDHEN, CDR2 SYDVKM. The ends lost 4 bases at V and 2 bases at J; junction bases unmatched: 6. This CDR3 is CASSYRAGGAYEQYF. Here the CDR3 DNA reads TGTGCCAGCAGTTATAGGGCGGGAGGGGCCTACGAGCAGTACTTC.

The chain uses TRBV6-1 and TRBJ2-7; possible D gene TRBD2, 6 bases. This CDR3 spans 14 amino acids. Trimming took 3 bases from V and 6 from J, leaving 15 bases between them. Per the germline V gene, CDR1 is MNHNS and CDR2 is SASEGT. CDR3 amino acids: CASSEAGPHREQYF. The CDR3 bases are TGTGCCAGCAGTGAGGCGGGACCCCATCGCGAGCAGTACTTC.

Only one count was recorded for this clone. The gene calls are TRBV30 and TRBJ1-2; D unclear. This CDR3 comprises 11 residues. V lost 4 bases and J 2 bases, leaving 5 bases between the germline ends. CDR1 and CDR2 (germline): GTSNPN, SVGIG (reference sequence). The CDR3: CAWNTNYGYTF. CDR3 in DNA: TGTGCCTGGAACACGAACTATGGCTACACCTTC.

The chain uses TRBV12-5 and TRBJ1-2, with 8 bases that match TRBD1. The CDR3 extends over 14 amino acids. CDR1 is LGHNT and CDR2 is FRNRAP in the germline V gene. Trimming took 1 base from V and 8 from J; bases not matched to a gene: 6. The chain's CDR3 is CASGLGGRGRGYTF. As DNA, the CDR3 is TGTGCTAGTGGTTTGGGAGGCAGGGGGCGCGGCTACACCTTC.

This clone was picked up one time. J is TRBJ2-1 and V is TRBV11-3; 9 bases agree with TRBD2. Losses at the gene ends were 5 bases for V and 8 bases for J; bases not matched to a gene: 13. Germline assignment: CDR1 SGHNT and CDR2 YENEEA. The CDR3 runs 16 residues. The CDR3 protein is CASSPDGREGVDEQFF. The CDR3, as DNA: TGTGCCAGCAGCCCCGACGGGCGGGAGGGAGTGGATGAGCAGTTCTTC. Full variable domain (rest looked up from reference TRBV11-3 and TRBJ2-1): EAGVVQSPRYKIIEKKQPVAFWCNPISGHNTLYWYLQNLGQGPELLIRYENEEAVDDSQLPKDRFSAERLKGVDSTLKIQPAELGDSAVYLCASSPDGREGVDEQFFGPGTRLTVL.

As for this clone: Other DNA sequences in this specimen translate into the identical CDR3. The rearrangement uses TRBV7-2 and TRBJ2-4, with TRBD2 matching 7 bases. Per germline, CDR1 SGHTA and CDR2 FQGNSA. The V segment lost 0 bases and the J segment 6 bases; nucleotides outside the gene matches: 2. The CDR3 is 14 residues long. This chain's CDR3 is CASSLAGGRNIQYF. The CDR3 DNA reads as TGTGCCAGCAGCTTAGCAGGCGGGAGAAACATTCAGTACTTC.

The chain uses TRBV5-1 and TRBJ1-1; possible D gene TRBD1, 6 bases. The CDR3 covers 16 residues. Per germline, CDR1 SGHRS and CDR2 YFSETQ. With 6 bases removed from V and 4 bases from J, the gap between germline ends came to 22 bases. The CDR3 sequence: CASTTGDPSGATEAFF. CDR3 nucleotide sequence: TGCGCCAGCACCACCGGGGACCCATCAGGGGCCACTGAAGCTTTCTTT.

The chain combines TRBV18 with TRBJ2-1; D is possibly TRBD1 (5 bases). There are 19 residues in the CDR3. Trimming took off 1 base at V and 2 bases at J, with 21 bases between the two ends. The germline CDR1 and CDR2 sequences are KGHSH and LQKENI. This CDR3 is CASSPRKGQDKLPYNEQFF. In DNA, the CDR3 is TGTGCCAGCTCACCACGTAAAGGGCAGGACAAGCTCCCCTACAATGAGCAGTTCTTC.

The rearrangement links TRBV28 to TRBJ2-1; the match to TRBD2 covers 9 bases. This CDR3 has 17 residues. V lost 5 bases and J lost 0; bases outside the gene matches: 8. CDR1 and CDR2 from the germline V gene are MDHEN and SYDVKM. The CDR3 DNA sequence: TGTGCCAGCAGTGGGCTAGCGGGACTTAACTCCTACAATGAGCAGTTCTTC. As protein: CASSGLAGLNSYNEQFF.

This clone came up once. This rearrangement joins TRBV9 to TRBJ2-1, with 7 positions matching TRBD2. Germline CDR1 SGDLS, CDR2 YYNGEE. J was trimmed by 3 bases and V by 0 bases; bases with no gene match: 6. The CDR3 sequence is 16 residues long. The CDR3 is CASSVASGEGYNEQFF. The CDR3 nucleotides read TGTGCCAGCAGCGTAGCAAGCGGGGAGGGCTACAATGAGCAGTTCTTC.

The chain carries TRBV18 and TRBJ2-2; D is uncertain. Germline V lookup: CDR1 KGHSH, CDR2 LQKENI. V lost 1 base, J lost 2 bases, and 11 bases lay in between. The CDR3 runs to 16 residues. The CDR3 is CASSPLSTLNTGELFF. The DNA of the CDR3 is TGTGCCAGCTCACCACTCTCCACACTAAACACCGGGGAGCTGTTTTTT.

The V gene is TRBV9, the J gene TRBJ2-7; a possible D gene is TRBD2 (6 bases). Trimming left V 0 bases short and J 5 bases short, with 12 bases between. Germline lookup yields CDR1 SGDLS and CDR2 YYNGEE. CDR3 length: 14 amino acids. Here the CDR3 reads CASSVEEGDNEQYF. CDR3 DNA: TGTGCCAGCAGCGTAGAGGAGGGAGATAACGAGCAGTACTTC.

The CDR3 bases are TGTGCCAGTAGAGGAAGGGGGGGTCCGATGGAAGCTTTCTTT. It yields the protein CASRGRGGPMEAFF. The genes are TRBV19 and TRBJ1-1, with a weak D call TRBD1 (6 bases). Per germline, CDR1 LNHDA and CDR2 SQIVND (reference sequence). This CDR3 is 14 amino acids long. Trimming pared 6 bases from V and 8 bases from J, leaving 19 bases between.

The chain combines TRBV6-2 or TRBV6-3 with TRBJ2-3; weak D call: TRBD1 (6 bases). V was pared by 3 bases and J by 2 bases, with 12 bases between. The CDR3 has 15 residues. The germline V gene has CDR1 MNHEY and CDR2 SVGEGT. The CDR3 region is CASSYWGPTTDTQYF. Written as DNA, the CDR3 is TGTGCCAGCAGTTATTGGGGGCCCACCACAGATACGCAGTATTTT.

This CDR3 reads CASNGWTASSTDTQYF. CDR3 DNA sequence: TGTGCCAGCAACGGCTGGACAGCTTCTAGCACAGATACGCAGTATTTT. This chain uses TRBV19 with TRBJ2-3, with TRBD1 as a possible D gene (6 bases). V shed 9 bases and J shed 0 bases, with 19 bases lying between them. The CDR3 consists of 16 residues. CDR1 is LNHDA and CDR2 is SQIVND in the germline V gene (reference sequence).

The count of this clone is one. This sequence joins TRBV19 and TRBJ1-2; 7 bases map to TRBD1. Trimming took 9 bases from V and 4 from J; bases not matched to a gene: 20. The CDR3 is 17 residues long. Per the germline V gene, CDR1 is LNHDA and CDR2 is SQIVND (reference sequence). The CDR3 sequence: CASQTINPGTAFYGYTF. CDR3 DNA sequence: TGTGCCAGCCAGACCATTAATCCCGGGACAGCTTTCTATGGCTACACCTTC.

To note about this clone: At the DNA level, this CDR3 is encoded by other sequences in the same sample as well. The rearrangement links TRBV15 to TRBJ2-3, with D maybe TRBD1 (6 bases). V lost 1 base and J lost 4, with 12 bases in between. The CDR3 spans 15 residues. The V gene's germline CDR1 is LNHNV and CDR2 YYDKDF (reference sequence). The chain's CDR3 is CATSRVTGIADTQYF. The CDR3 nucleotides are TGTGCCACCAGCAGAGTCACAGGGATCGCAGATACGCAGTATTTT.